These T cell receptor beta chains were read from a single sample in a study of cytomegalovirus exposure and HLA in healthy donors. Clones were read by immunoSEQ multiplex PCR, and TCRdb kept only the in-frame ones, dropping some. The data show about 80,000 clones, with more than 60% seen just once and 13% held by the top ten. The sample was PBMCs. The receptor source for this set is a human donor in good health. The conserved cysteine and the conserved F or W are not part of the CDR3 here.

cdr3_aa,j_call,v_call
ASRYRGDTEAF,TRBJ1-1,TRBV6-5
ASSPVSSGNTIY,TRBJ1-3,TRBV6-6
ASSESRGLAASETQY,TRBJ2-5,TRBV6-1
ASSRDREETQY,TRBJ2-5,TRBV5-1
ASSPRTLNTEAF,TRBJ1-1,TRBV6-5
ASSFMVGGATDTQY,TRBJ2-3,TRBV7-8
SVEVLAGGFNEQF,TRBJ2-1,TRBV29-1
ASSRYRGARGTDTQY,TRBJ2-3,TRBV4-1
ASSHPYTGELF,TRBJ2-2,TRBV4-3
ASSLGGGSYEQY,TRBJ2-7,TRBV18
ASSWSSGGIGDEQY,TRBJ2-7,TRBV5-1
ASSIGGHKLF,TRBJ1-4,TRBV19
ASLGGSSMMNTEAF,TRBJ1-1,TRBV2
ASSSVRTEYYGYT,TRBJ1-2,TRBV5-6
ASSLRVFPGRDRGYT,TRBJ1-2,TRBV27
ASSATVHNQPQH,TRBJ1-5,TRBV6-1
ASSQTGSLGYGYT,TRBJ1-2,TRBV2
AWRKIRDRGYEQY,TRBJ2-7,TRBV30